The 4 T cell receptor beta chains presented below share a single source sample, sequenced in a study of shared clonotypes between healthy human individuals. Generated by immunoSEQ multiplex PCR, the TCRdb table keeps only in-frame clones and is missing some. The top ten clones hold about 0.39% of a sample with about 2.4 million clones, more than 85% of them seen once. Sequencing input: naive CD4+ T cells from PBMCs. Documented subset: CD45RA+ positively selected. Receptors originate from a man aged 18-30 years in good health. Some clones in this sample may be carry-over from other donors' samples.

The chain combines TRBV5-6 with TRBJ2-7; D might be TRBD1 or TRBD2, each matching 6 bases. CDR1 and CDR2 from the germline V gene are SGHDT and YYEEEE. The CDR3 runs to 13 residues. Trimming pared 4 bases from V and 7 bases from J, leaving 15 bases between. The CDR3 nucleotides are TGTGCCAGCAGCATTAACAGGGAGGCTGAGCAGTACTTC. It is translated as CASSINREAEQYF.

The chain's CDR3 is CASSLADGATYEQYF. CDR3 DNA sequence: TGTGCCAGCAGCTTAGCGGACGGGGCGACCTACGAGCAGTACTTC. The rearrangement joins TRBV11-1 to TRBJ2-7; D is possibly TRBD1 or TRBD2 (5 bases each). The CDR3 totals 15 residues. Between the trimmed V and J ends, which lost 0 bases and 2 bases, there was a span of 11 bases. CDR1 and CDR2 (germline): SGHAT, FQDESV (reference sequence).

The chain employs TRBV6-5 and TRBJ2-7; tentatively, D is TRBD1 (5 bases). CDR3 size: 15 residues. Trimming pared 2 bases from V and 0 bases from J, leaving 11 bases between. Per germline, CDR1 MNHEY and CDR2 SVGAGI. Here the CDR3 DNA reads TGTGCCAGCAGTTACACCCGACAGTCCTCCTACGAGCAGTACTTC. This encodes CASSYTRQSSYEQYF.

CDR3 in DNA: TGCGCCAGCAGCGGACTACTAGCGATTAGCACAGATACGCAGTATTTT. Protein: CASSGLLAISTDTQYF. The chain is built from TRBV5-1 and TRBJ2-3; the match to TRBD2 covers 7 bases. The CDR3 has 16 residues. Trimming cost V 4 bases and J 0 bases; bases outside gene matches: 8. Looked up from germline, CDR1 is SGHRS and CDR2 is YFSETQ.